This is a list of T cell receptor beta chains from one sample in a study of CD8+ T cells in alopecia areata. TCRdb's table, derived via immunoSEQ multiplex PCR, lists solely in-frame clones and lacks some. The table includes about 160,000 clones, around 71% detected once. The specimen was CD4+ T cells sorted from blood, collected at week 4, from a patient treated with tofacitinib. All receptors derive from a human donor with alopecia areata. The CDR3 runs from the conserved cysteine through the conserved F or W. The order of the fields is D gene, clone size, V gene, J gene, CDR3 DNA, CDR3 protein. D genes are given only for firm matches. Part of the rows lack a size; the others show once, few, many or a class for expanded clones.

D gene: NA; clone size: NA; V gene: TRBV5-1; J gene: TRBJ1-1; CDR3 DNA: TGCGCCAGCAGCCAGCTATTTGGGGGCAGGGTCGCTGAAGCTTTCTTT; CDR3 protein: CASSQLFGGRVAEAFF
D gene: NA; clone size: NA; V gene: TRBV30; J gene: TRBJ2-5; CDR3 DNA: TGTGCCTGGAGTAAGGCAGGGACGCAAGAGACCCAGTACTTC; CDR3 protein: CAWSKAGTQETQYF
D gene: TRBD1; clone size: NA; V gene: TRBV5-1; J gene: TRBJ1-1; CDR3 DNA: TGCGCCAGCAGCCCGTCCGGGACAGGGTCTACTGAAGCTTTCTTT; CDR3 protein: CASSPSGTGSTEAFF
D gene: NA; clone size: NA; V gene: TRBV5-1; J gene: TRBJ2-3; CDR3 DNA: TGCGCCAGCAGCTTCAACCGGGGCACAGATACGCAGTATTTT; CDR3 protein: CASSFNRGTDTQYF
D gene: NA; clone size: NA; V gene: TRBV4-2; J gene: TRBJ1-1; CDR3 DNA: TGTGCCAGCAGCCAAAATGACCGCCTGAACACTGAAGCTTTCTTT; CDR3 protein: CASSQNDRLNTEAFF
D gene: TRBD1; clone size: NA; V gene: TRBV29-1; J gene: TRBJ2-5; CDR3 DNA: TGCAGCGCGGGACAGGGGCAAGAGACCCAGTACTTC; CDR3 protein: CSAGQGQETQYF
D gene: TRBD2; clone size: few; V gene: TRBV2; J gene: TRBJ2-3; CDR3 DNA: TGTGCCAGCATTTTCGACCTAGCGGGGGGCCGCACAGATACGCAGTATTTT; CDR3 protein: CASIFDLAGGRTDTQYF
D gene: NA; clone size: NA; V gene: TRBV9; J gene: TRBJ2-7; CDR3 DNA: TGTGCCAGCAGCGTGGCCCCCGGACTGTACGAGCAGTACTTC; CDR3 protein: CASSVAPGLYEQYF
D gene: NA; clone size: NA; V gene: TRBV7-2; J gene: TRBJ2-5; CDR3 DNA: TGTGCCAGCAGCTTTTACAGGGAACCGTGGGAGACCCAGTACTTC; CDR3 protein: CASSFYREPWETQYF
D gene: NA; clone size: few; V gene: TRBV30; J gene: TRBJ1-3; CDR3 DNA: TGTGCCTGGAGTGGCTTCACCTTGGGAAACACCATATATTTT; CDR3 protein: CAWSGFTLGNTIYF
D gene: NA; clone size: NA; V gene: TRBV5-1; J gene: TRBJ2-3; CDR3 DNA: TGCGCCAGCAGCCTTATCACAGATACGCAGTATTTT; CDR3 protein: CASSLITDTQYF
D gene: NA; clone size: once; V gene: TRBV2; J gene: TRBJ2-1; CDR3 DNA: TGTGCCAGCAGTGAACAGGAGGGGTTCTTC; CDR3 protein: CASSEQEGFF
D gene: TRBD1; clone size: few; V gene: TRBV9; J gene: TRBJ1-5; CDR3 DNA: TGTGCCAGCAGCTTCGGACAGGGCCTCAATCAGCCCCAGCATTTT; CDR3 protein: CASSFGQGLNQPQHF
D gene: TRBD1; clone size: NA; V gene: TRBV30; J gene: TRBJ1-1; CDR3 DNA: TGTGCCTGGACGCCAGGACAGGGAAGGGTTGGCACTGAAGCTTTCTTT; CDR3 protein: CAWTPGQGRVGTEAFF
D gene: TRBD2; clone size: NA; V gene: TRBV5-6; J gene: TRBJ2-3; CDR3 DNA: TGCGCCAGCAGCACATTCCCAGGACTAGCGGGGACAGATACGCAGTATTTT; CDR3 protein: CASSTFPGLAGTDTQYF
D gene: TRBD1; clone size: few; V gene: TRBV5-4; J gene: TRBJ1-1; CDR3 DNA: TGTGCCAGCAGCACCGACAGGGCCCAGAACACTGAAGCTTTCTTT; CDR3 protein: CASSTDRAQNTEAFF
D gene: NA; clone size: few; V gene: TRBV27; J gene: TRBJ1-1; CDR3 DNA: TGTGCCAGCAGTTCTTGGAATCGGCGGGACACTGAAGCTTTCTTT; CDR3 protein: CASSSWNRRDTEAFF
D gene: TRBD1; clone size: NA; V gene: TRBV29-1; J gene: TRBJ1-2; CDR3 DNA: TGCAGCGTCGCCGCGGGGACAGCGGGGAACTATGGCTACACCTTC; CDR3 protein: CSVAAGTAGNYGYTF
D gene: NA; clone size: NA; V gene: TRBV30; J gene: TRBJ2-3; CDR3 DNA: TGTGCCTGGACTCCTAGCACAGATACGCAGTATTTT; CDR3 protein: CAWTPSTDTQYF
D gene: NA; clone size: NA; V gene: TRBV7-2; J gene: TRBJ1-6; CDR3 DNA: TGTGCCAGCTCCCTTTACGGGGGATTCGAAGGTTCACCCCTCCACTTT; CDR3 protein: CASSLYGGFEGSPLHF
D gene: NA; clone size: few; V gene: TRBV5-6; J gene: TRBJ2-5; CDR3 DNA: TGTGCCAGCAGCTTGGAGGGGAGGACCCAGTACTTC; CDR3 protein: CASSLEGRTQYF
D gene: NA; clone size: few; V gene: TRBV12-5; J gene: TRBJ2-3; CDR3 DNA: TGTGCTAGTGGAAGGGACTTGCGCACAGATACGCAGTATTTT; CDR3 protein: CASGRDLRTDTQYF
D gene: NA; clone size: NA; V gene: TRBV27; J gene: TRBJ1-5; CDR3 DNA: TGTGCCAGCAGTAGGTCATTGGGTGCTAACCAGCCCCAGCATTTT; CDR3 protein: CASSRSLGANQPQHF
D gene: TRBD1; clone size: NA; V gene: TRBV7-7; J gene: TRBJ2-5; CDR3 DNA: TGTGCTAGCAGCACCGGGACAGGGTACCAAGAGACCCAGTACTTC; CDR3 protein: CASSTGTGYQETQYF
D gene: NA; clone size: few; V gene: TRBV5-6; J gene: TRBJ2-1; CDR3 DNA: TGTGCCAGCAGCCGCAGTTGGGGGGGCCTTTACAATGAGCAGTTCTTC; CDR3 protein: CASSRSWGGLYNEQFF
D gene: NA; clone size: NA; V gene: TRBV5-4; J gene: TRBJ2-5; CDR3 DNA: TGTGCCAGCAGCTTCCCTTCTAGCAGAGAGACCCAGTACTTC; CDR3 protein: CASSFPSSRETQYF
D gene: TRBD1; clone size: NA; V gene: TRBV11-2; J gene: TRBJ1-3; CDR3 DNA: TGTGCCAGCAGCTTGGACAGGGGCTCTGGAAACACCATATATTTT; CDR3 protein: CASSLDRGSGNTIYF
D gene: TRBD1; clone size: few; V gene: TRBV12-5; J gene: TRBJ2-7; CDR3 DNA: TGTGCTAGTGGTCCAAAAGGGACAGTCCGGGACCCCCTGAGCTACGAGCAGTACTTC; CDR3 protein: CASGPKGTVRDPLSYEQYF
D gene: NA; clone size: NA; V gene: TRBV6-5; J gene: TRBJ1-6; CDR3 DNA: TGTGCCAGCAGTTACTCGGACAGAACCCCCAATTCACCCCTCCACTTT; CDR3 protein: CASSYSDRTPNSPLHF
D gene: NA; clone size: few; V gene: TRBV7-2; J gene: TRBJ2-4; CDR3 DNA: TGTGCCAGCAGCTTAGGGTCAGGCGCTGGAGCCAAAAACATTCAGTACTTC; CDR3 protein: CASSLGSGAGAKNIQYF
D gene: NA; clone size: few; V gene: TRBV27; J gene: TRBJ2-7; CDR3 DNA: TGTGCCAGCAGTGCCTCAACGGGCCGCAGGTACGAGCAGTACTTC; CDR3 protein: CASSASTGRRYEQYF
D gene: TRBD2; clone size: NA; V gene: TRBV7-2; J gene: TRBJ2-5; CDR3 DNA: TGTGCCAGCAGCCGGACTAGTGGAGAGACCCAGTACTTC; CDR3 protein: CASSRTSGETQYF
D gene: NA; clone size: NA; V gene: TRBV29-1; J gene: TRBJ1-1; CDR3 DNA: TGCAGCGTTGAAGAGCGGGGGAGGAACACTGAAGCTTTCTTT; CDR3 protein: CSVEERGRNTEAFF
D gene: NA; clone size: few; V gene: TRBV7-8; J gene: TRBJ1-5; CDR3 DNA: TGTGCCAGCAGCTTGGCAAGAGGGTCGGGCAATCAGCCCCAGCATTTT; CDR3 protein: CASSLARGSGNQPQHF
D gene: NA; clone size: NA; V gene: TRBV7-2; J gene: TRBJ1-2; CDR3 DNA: TGTGCCAGCAGCTTAGCCAGGGACTATGGCTACACCTTC; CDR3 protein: CASSLARDYGYTF
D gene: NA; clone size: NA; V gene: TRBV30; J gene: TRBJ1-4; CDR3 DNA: TGTGCCCTCACAGGATCAACTAATGAAAAACTGTTTTTT; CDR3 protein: CALTGSTNEKLFF
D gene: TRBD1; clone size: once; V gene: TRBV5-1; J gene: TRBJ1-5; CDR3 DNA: TGCGCCAGCAGCGCAGGGGGCGCTTCGGATCAGCCCCAGCATTTT; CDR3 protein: CASSAGGASDQPQHF
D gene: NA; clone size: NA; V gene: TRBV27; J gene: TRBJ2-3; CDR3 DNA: TGTGCCAGCACTCAGTGGGGGGCCTATGGCACAGATACGCAGTATTTT; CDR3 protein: CASTQWGAYGTDTQYF
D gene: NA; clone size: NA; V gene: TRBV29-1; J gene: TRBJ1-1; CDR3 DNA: TGCAGCGTTGAAGGTGGGTTGGCGGCGAACACTGAAGCTTTCTTT; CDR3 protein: CSVEGGLAANTEAFF
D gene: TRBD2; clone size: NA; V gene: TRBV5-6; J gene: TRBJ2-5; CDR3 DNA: TGTGCCAGCAGCTTGCGTGGCGGGGGGCACCAAGAGACCCAGTACTTC; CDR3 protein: CASSLRGGGHQETQYF
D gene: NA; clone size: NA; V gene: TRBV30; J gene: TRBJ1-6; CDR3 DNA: TGTGCCTTCCGGGACAATTATAATTCACCCCTCCACTTT; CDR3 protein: CAFRDNYNSPLHF
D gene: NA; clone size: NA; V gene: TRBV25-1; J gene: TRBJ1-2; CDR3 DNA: TGTGCCAGCAGTGCCGGGACAAACTATGGCTACACCTTC; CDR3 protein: CASSAGTNYGYTF
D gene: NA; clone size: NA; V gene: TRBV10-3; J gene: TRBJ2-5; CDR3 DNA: TGTGCCATCAGTGTGGCAGGTGAAGAGACCCAGTACTTC; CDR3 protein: CAISVAGEETQYF
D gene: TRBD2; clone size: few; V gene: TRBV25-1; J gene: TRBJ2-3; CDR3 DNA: TGTGCCAGCAGTGAAAGCGGGGAGGTTGAAAGCACAGATACGCAGTATTTT; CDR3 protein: CASSESGEVESTDTQYF
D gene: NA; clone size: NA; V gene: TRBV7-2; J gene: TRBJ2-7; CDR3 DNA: TGTGCCAGCAGCTTAGGGCCCCCCTACGAGCAGTACTTC; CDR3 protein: CASSLGPPYEQYF
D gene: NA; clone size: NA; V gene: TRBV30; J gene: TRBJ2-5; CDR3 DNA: TGTGCCTGGAGTGTTAGAGGTGTGGGGCTTTGGGGGACCCAGTACTTC; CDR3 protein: CAWSVRGVGLWGTQYF